This T cell receptor beta chain was sequenced during a study of T-cell reconstitution after alpha-beta-depleted transplantation in children. This clonotype was counted between two and nine times. For TCRbeta, the library was prepared with unique molecular identifiers. TCRdb called the PCR reads again in MiXCR, with one record for every CDR3 protein. The sample holds 75,000 to 80,000 distinct CDR3 sequences, 15% to 20% seen once. This CDR3 is built from 16 residues. Germline V CDR1 and CDR2: SGHVS, FNYEAQ. Germline trimming cut 6 bases from V and 1 base from J; bases unmatched to any gene: 5. The genes are TRBV7-6 and TRBJ2-1; the match to TRBD2 covers 11 bases. The sample in question was PBMCs, mostly from graft donor cells, obtained 360 days after TCRalphabeta/CD19-depleted stem cell transplant. The origin of this receptor is a male patient aged 2 to 10 who had a stem cell transplant for acute lymphoblastic leukemia, so the T cells may come from the graft donor. In DNA form, the CDR3 reads TGTGCCAGCAGTTTTATAGCGGGAGGGTCCTACAATGAGCAGTTCTTC. Amino acids: CASSFIAGGSYNEQFF.